By sample fraction, the clone carrying this T cell receptor beta chain is medium-sized. Other nucleotide sequences in the sample specify the same CDR3. This sample was taken from a study of blood T cell repertoires in COVID-19. Across the whole study: Specimens from acute and convalescent COVID-19 originated in the United States, Italy and Spain. PBMCs, B-cell-depleted T cells, or T cells provided the cDNA or gDNA that made up the material.

Germline loops: CDR1 MGHRA, CDR2 YSYEKL. There are 14 residues in the CDR3. Deletions cut 0 bases from V and 6 bases from J, with 10 bases between. Assay: immunoSEQ multiplex PCR; the TCRdb copy retains only in-frame clones and omits some. The repertoire holds about 24,000 clones, with 85% to 90% as singletons. This TCR derives from a man between 65 and 80 years old with COVID-19, enrolled during active disease. The genes are TRBV4-1 and TRBJ2-3; TRBD1 might be the D (5 bases). What was sequenced was peripheral blood. The CDR3 here is CASSQDRVGDTQYF. CDR3 DNA: TGCGCCAGCAGCCAAGACAGGGTAGGGGATACGCAGTATTTT.